This record concerns one TCR beta chain sequence. Its target antigen remains unknown. Nothing much larger sits one base from this clone, and base qualities are not available. This sample is drawn from a study of T cell responses to AZD1222 COVID-19 vaccine (dated by TCRdb to about 2021). Looking at the study overall: Because spike-specific TCR depth and breadth did not differ between the two schedules, AZD1222 recipients who got a second dose at roughly 4 weeks were pooled with those who got a second dose at roughly 12 weeks. TCR sequencing covered some 250 trial participants: 207 given two doses of AZD1222 and approximately 26 given two doses of MenACWY control vaccine. Trial participants were enrolled into age subgroups of 18-55, 56-69 and 70-plus years, which contained approximately 150, 28 and 58 TCR-sequenced participants, respectively.

The sample's time point, from its label and the paper: baseline before first vaccination. Vaccinee samples came from UK trials COV001 and COV002, including a single-blind randomized controlled phase 2/3 trial of AZD1222 (ChAdOx1 nCoV-19) in healthy adults. Trial participant PBMC samples were collected at day 0 and day 28 after the second dose for TCRbeta chain sequencing. On the study overall, not on this receptor specifically: Because no samples from the day 14 peak response were available, repertoires could be characterized only after the peak T cell response. After two AZD1222 doses, spike-specific TCR breadth and depth were significantly higher than at day 0 and than in MenACWY recipients. Conclusions about previously exposed vaccinees are limited, since just five to seven AZD1222 recipients were seropositive for SARS-CoV-2 at baseline. The 56-69-year group was small, and its depth increase did not reach significance, likely because of low power. Reportedly, close to half of the unique spike-specific TCRs recognized epitopes lying outside the regions that are mutated in the B.1.351 and B.1.1.7 variants. The whole spike protein was spanned by vaccine-associated CD4 TCRs, and dominant responses were seen in regions 160-218 and 743-854. Participants were mostly white British and included more females than males, and it was suggested by the authors that clonal diversity may have been underestimated.

CDR1 and CDR2 were assigned from the germline V gene (reference sequence) as LNHNV and YYDKDF. The CDR3 goes from the cysteine to the phenylalanine over 15 residues. Only the CDR3 DNA is retained, 45 bases long and in frame from the first base. After removal of 4 bases from V and 3 bases from J, the junction retains 7 bases not matched to a gene. The CDR3 regions of human TCRbeta chains were subjected to immunosequencing. The original pipeline was this. TCRs in the repertoires were matched against a reference library of SARS-CoV-2-specific TCRs that had been generated with the MIRA antigen-specificity platform. Breadth was defined as the fraction of unique TCRs that were SARS-CoV-2-associated. Depth was defined as the fraction of total T cells that were SARS-CoV-2-associated. Each spike-specific TCR was assigned to its reactive spike region and to a CD4 or CD8 class using the MIRA data. Log10-transformed breadth and depth values were compared by one-way ANOVA with Sidak's multiple comparisons tests. TCRdb took over this immuneACCESS table, retaining in-frame rearrangements with V and J assigned. Such tables are incomplete; in checked studies, under half of the missing clones stem from an unresolved V gene, and the remainder is unexplained. D and trimming come from the DNA, and the V and J calls and clone size come from that table. The sample table lists 100,000 to 150,000 clones, 65% to 90% of them with a count of one. 7% to 8% of the sample is in the top ten clones.

This sample comprised peripheral blood, obtained on day 0 of AZD1222 vaccination. The chain employs TRBV15 and TRBJ2-5; 8 bases in between match TRBD2. The TCR was taken from an adult in good health. The DNA sequence reads TGTGCCACCAGCAACGTAGCGGGGTTAAAAGAGACCCAGTACTTC. Its coded protein is CATSNVAGLKETQYF.